Detailed here is one TCR beta chain. The junction had 5 bases not matched to a gene; V was cut back by 0 bases and J by 4 bases. The CDR3 contains 16 residues. Germline V gene data show CDR1 as SGDLS and CDR2 as YYNGEE. This sample is drawn from a study of T cell changes during pregnancy in multiple sclerosis. Only in-frame clones appear in the TCRdb table, and some are missing; sequencing was by immunoSEQ multiplex PCR. The table has 40,000 to 55,000 clones, roughly 92% seen once. The chain uses TRBV9 and TRBJ2-5; 11 nucleotides match TRBD1. This TCR derives from a female donor with multiple sclerosis, enrolled in a pregnancy study. The sample consisted of CD4+ T cells from peripheral blood mononuclear cells, taken in the third trimester of pregnancy. The CDR3, as DNA: TGTGCCAGCAGCGTAGGCGGACAGGGGGCTCGAGAGACCCAGTACTTC. This gives the protein CASSVGGQGARETQYF.